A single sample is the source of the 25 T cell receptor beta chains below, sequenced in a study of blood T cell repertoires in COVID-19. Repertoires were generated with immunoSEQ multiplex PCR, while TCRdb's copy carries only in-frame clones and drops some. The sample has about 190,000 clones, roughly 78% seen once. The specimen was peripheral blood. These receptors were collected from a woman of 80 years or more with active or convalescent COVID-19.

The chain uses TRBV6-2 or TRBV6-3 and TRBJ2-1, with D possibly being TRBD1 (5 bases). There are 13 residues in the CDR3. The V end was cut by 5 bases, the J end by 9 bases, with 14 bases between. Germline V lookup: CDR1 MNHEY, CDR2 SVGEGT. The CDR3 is CASSPRTQGEQFF. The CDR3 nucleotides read TGTGCCAGCAGTCCCCGAACCCAGGGTGAGCAGTTCTTC.

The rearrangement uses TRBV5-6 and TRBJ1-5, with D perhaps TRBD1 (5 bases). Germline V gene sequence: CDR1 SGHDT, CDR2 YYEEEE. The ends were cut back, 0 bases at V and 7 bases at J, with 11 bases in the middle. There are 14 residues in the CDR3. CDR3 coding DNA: TGTGCCAGCAGCTTGGGGGGGGTGAAGCAGCCCCAGCATTTT. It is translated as CASSLGGVKQPQHF.

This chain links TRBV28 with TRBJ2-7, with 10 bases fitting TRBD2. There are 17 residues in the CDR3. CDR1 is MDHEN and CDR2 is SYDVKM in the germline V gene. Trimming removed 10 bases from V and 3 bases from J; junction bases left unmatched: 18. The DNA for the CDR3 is TGTGCCACCCTTTTTGATTTAAGCGGGGGGGACTTCTACGAGCAGTACTTC. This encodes CATLFDLSGGDFYEQYF. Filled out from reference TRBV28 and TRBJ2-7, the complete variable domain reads DVKVTQSSRYLVKRTGEKVFLECVQDMDHENMFWYRQDPGLGLRLIYFSYDVKMKEKGDIPEGYSVSREKKERFSLILESASTNQTSMYLCATLFDLSGGDFYEQYFGPGTRLTVT.

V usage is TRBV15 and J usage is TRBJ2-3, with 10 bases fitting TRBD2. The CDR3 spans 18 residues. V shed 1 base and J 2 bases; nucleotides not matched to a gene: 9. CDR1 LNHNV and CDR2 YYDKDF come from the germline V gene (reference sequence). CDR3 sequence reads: CATSRVPSGGPNTDTQYF. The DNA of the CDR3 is TGTGCCACCAGCAGAGTCCCTAGCGGGGGCCCAAACACAGATACGCAGTATTTT.

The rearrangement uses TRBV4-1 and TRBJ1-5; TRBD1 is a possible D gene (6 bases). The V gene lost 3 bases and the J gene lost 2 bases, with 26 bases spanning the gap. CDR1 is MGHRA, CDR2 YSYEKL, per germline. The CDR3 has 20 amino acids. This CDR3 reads CASSQGSGGGLGRGNQPQHF. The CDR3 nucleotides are TGCGCCAGCAGCCAGGGAAGTGGGGGGGGCCTAGGAAGGGGCAATCAGCCCCAGCATTTT.

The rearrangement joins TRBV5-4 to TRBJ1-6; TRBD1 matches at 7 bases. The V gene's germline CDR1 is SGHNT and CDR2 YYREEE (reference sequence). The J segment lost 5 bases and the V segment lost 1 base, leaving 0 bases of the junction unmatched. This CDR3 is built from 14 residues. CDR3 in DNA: TGTGCCAGCAGCTTGACAGGGGATAATTCACCCCTCCACTTT. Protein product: CASSLTGDNSPLHF.

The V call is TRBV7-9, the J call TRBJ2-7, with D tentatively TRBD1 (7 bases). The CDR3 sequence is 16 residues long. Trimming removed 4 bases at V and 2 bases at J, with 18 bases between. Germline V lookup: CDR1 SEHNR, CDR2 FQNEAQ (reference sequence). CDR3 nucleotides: TGTGCCAGCAGCTCTAGGGGGGCTGGGACAGCCTACGAGCAGTACTTC. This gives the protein CASSSRGAGTAYEQYF.

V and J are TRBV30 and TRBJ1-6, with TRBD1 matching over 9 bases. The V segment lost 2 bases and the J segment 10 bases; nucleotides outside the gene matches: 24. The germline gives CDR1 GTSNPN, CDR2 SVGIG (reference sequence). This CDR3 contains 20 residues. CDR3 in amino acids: CAWSKHKLQGAFLRDSPLHF. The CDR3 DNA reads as TGTGCCTGGAGTAAACACAAGCTACAGGGGGCATTTCTTCGGGACTCACCCCTCCACTTT.

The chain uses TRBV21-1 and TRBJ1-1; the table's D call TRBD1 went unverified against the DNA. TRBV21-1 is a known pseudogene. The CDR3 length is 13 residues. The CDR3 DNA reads TGTGCCAGCAGCAATTGGCTGAACACTGAAGCTTTCTTT. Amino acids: CASSNWLNTEAFF.

Here the CDR3 reads CSASSPGQDNQARYNEQFF. In DNA, the CDR3 is TGCAGTGCTAGTTCACCGGGACAGGACAATCAAGCTCGTTACAATGAGCAGTTCTTC. The chain links TRBV20-1 to TRBJ2-1, with 8 bases matching TRBD1. The junction had 20 bases not matched to a gene; V was cut back by 3 bases and J by 4 bases. The CDR3 is 19 residues long. CDR1 and CDR2 from the germline V gene are DFQATT and SNEGSKA (reference sequence).

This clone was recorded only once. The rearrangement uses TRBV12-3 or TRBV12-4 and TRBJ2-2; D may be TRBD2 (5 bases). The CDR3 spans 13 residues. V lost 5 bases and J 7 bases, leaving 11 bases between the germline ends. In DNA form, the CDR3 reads TGTGCCAGCAGTCCCCTAGCTTTCGGGGAGCTGTTTTTT. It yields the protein CASSPLAFGELFF.

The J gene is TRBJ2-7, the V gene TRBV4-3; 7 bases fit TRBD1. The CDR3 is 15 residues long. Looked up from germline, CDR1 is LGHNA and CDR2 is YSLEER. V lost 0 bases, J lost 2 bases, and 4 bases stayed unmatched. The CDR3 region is CASSQDWQGAYEQYF. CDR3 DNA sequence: TGCGCCAGCAGCCAAGATTGGCAGGGGGCCTACGAGCAGTACTTC.

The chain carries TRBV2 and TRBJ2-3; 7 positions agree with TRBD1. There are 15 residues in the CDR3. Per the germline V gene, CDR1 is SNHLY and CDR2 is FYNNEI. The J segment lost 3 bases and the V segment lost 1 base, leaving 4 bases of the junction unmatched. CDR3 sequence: CASSEGQGWTDTQYF. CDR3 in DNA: TGTGCCAGCAGTGAAGGACAGGGATGGACAGATACGCAGTATTTT.

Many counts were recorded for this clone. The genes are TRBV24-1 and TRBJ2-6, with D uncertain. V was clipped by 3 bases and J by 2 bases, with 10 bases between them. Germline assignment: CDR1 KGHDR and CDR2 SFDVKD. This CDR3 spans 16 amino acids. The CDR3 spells CATSDHGLTGANVLTF. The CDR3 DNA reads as TGTGCCACCAGTGATCACGGGTTGACTGGGGCCAACGTCCTGACTTTC.

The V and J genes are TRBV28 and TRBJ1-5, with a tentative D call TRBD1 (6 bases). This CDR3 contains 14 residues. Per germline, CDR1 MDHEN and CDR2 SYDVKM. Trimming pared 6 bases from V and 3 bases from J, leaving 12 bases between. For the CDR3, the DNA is TGTGCCAGCAGCCCCGGACAGCCCAATCAGCCCCAGCATTTT. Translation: CASSPGQPNQPQHF.

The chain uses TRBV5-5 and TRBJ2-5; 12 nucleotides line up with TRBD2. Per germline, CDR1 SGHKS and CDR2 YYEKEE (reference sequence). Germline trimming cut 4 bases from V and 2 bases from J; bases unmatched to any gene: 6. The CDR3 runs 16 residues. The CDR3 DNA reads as TGTGCCAGCAGCGCACTAGCGGGGGGCCTTCAAGAGACCCAGTACTTC. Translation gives CASSALAGGLQETQYF.

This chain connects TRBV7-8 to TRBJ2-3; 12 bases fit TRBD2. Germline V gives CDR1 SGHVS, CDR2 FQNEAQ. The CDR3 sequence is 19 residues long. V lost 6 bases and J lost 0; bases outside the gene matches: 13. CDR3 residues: CASRTYRLAGATSTDTQYF. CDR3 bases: TGTGCCAGCAGGACCTACCGACTAGCGGGGGCCACTAGCACAGATACGCAGTATTTT.

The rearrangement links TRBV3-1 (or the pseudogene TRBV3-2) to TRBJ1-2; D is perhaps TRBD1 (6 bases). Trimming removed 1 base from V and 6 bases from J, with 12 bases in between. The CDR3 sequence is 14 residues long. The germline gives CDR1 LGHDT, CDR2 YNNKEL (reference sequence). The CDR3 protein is CASSQAGGGDGYTF. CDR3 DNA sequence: TGTGCCAGCAGCCAAGCGGGGGGGGGCGATGGCTACACCTTC.

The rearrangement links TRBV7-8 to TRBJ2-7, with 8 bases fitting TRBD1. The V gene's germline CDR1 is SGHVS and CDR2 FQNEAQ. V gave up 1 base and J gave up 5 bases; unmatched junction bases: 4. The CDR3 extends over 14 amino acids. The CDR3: CASSLGQGANEQYF. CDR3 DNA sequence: TGTGCCAGCAGCTTAGGCCAGGGGGCGAACGAGCAGTACTTC.

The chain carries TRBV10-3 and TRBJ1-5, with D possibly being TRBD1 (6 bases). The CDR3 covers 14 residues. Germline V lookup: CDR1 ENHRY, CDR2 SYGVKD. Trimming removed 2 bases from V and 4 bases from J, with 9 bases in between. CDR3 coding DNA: TGTGCCATCAGTGAGGGACAGCAGAATCAGCCCCAGCATTTT. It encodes CAISEGQQNQPQHF.

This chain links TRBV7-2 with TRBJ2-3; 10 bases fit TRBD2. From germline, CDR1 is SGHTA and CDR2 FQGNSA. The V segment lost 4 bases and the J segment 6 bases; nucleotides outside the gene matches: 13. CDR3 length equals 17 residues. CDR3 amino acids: CASSSAGAGGPGDTQYF. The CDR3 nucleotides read TGTGCCAGCAGCTCCGCCGGAGCGGGGGGGCCTGGGGATACGCAGTATTTT.

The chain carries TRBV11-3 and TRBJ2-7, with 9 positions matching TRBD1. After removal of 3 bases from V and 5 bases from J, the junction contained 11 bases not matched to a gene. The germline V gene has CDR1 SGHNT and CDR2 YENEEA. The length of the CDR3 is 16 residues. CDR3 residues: CASSFGPGQGFNEQYF. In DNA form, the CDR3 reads TGTGCCAGCAGCTTTGGACCGGGACAGGGTTTCAACGAGCAGTACTTC. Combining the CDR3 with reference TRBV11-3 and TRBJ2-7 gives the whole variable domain EAGVVQSPRYKIIEKKQPVAFWCNPISGHNTLYWYLQNLGQGPELLIRYENEEAVDDSQLPKDRFSAERLKGVDSTLKIQPAELGDSAVYLCASSFGPGQGFNEQYFGPGTRLTVT.

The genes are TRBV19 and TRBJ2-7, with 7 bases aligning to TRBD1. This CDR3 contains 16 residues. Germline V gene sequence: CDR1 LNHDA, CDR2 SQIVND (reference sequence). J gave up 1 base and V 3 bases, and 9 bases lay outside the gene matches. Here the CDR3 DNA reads TGTGCCAGTAGTATCCAGGGCGCAGGGGGATCCTACGAGCAGTACTTC. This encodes CASSIQGAGGSYEQYF.

The CDR3 nucleotides read TGTGCCAGCAAACCGCGGACTCCAACTAATGAAAAACTGTTTTTT. Translated: CASKPRTPTNEKLFF. V and J are TRBV7-9 and TRBJ1-4; D gene unclear. Trimming stripped 7 bases from V and 0 bases from J, with 12 bases between. This CDR3 region has 15 residues. Germline CDR1 SEHNR, CDR2 FQNEAQ (reference sequence).

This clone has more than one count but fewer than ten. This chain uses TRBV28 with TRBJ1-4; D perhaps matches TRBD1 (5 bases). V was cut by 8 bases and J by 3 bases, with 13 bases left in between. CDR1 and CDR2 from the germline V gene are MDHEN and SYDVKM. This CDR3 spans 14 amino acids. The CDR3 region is CASGLGAANEKLFF. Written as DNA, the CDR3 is TGTGCCAGCGGACTAGGGGCTGCTAATGAAAAACTGTTTTTT.